This TCR beta chain was recorded in a study of OX40 agonist ivuxolimab in advanced cancers. On the study more broadly: Age averaged 60 years (range about 20 to 79), and roughly 82% were male. Whole-study results and caveats: The CD4+ and CD8+ T cells in the blood had expanded clonally by week 6 at 0.1 to 3.0 mg/kg.

Baseline, cycle 4 day 1, and cycle 7 day 1 were the blood sampling points. Germline CDR1 reads ENHRY; CDR2 reads SYGVKD. Trimming at V came to 11 bases and at J to 3 bases, leaving 9 bases not matched to a gene. The CDR3 spans 13 residues. Note on this clone: Its matching antigen is unknown.

The assay was immunoSEQ multiplex PCR, and TCRdb's table has in-frame clones only and misses some. The table lists some 68,000 clones, about 80% of them singletons. Sequenced here: CD4+ or CD8+ T cells sorted from blood, sampled in a trial of the OX40 agonist ivuxolimab. The J gene is TRBJ1-1, the V gene TRBV10-3; 7 bases map to TRBD1. The source is an adult with an advanced solid tumor such as melanoma, head and neck, liver or kidney cancer. CDR3 residues: CASRGGIYTEAFF. The CDR3 DNA follows: TGTGCCTCCAGGGGGGGGATTTACACTGAAGCTTTCTTT.